This T cell receptor (beta chain) was captured by sequencing in a study of T cell responses to AZD1222 COVID-19 vaccine. Background on the study: Pooled together were second doses at about 4 or about 12 weeks.

Per germline, CDR1 MNHEY and CDR2 SMNVEV (reference sequence). The ends were cut back, 3 bases at V and 6 bases at J, with 24 bases in the middle. The CDR3 has 17 residues. The assay was immunoSEQ multiplex PCR, and TCRdb's table has in-frame clones only and misses some. The table shows 75,000 to 85,000 clones, with about nine tenths occurring only once. Broader study findings: Researchers report vaccine-associated CD4 TCRs spanning spike, with dominance at 160-218 and 743-854. A mostly white British donor set with more females was recruited, and clonal diversity was possibly underestimated.

As to this clone: Its matching antigen is unknown.

The chain employs TRBV27 and TRBJ2-7; TRBD2 might be the D (6 bases). Here the sequenced sample was peripheral blood, taken on day 0 of AZD1222 vaccination. The sequence was collected from an adult in good health. The CDR3 DNA follows: TGTGCCAGCAGTTTGAGGGCGACGGGACTCTCCTTCCTCGAGCAGTACTTC. It translates to CASSLRATGLSFLEQYF.